Below are 5 T cell receptor beta chains sequenced from a single sample in a study of shared clonotypes between healthy human individuals. The naive CD8 subset, CD45RO-negative cells positively selected for CCR7, excluded terminally differentiated effector memory CD45RA+ cells. Profiled with immunoSEQ multiplex PCR; TCRdb holds only in-frame clones, not every one. The data contain roughly 2,000,000 clones, about 95% of them singletons. The sequenced sample consisted of naive CD8+ T cells sorted from blood. The receptors originated from a man between 18 and 29 years old in good health.

The gene calls are TRBV7-6 and TRBJ2-3; D unresolved. The germline gives CDR1 SGHVS, CDR2 FNYEAQ. Deletions cut 8 bases from V and 5 bases from J, with 5 bases between. There are 10 residues in the CDR3. CDR3 nucleotide sequence: TGTGCCAGCGGCCAAGATACGCAGTATTTT. It specifies CASGQDTQYF.

The chain links TRBV6-4 to TRBJ2-7, with D maybe TRBD1 (6 bases). Per the germline V gene, CDR1 is MRHNA and CDR2 is SNTAGT. The CDR3 totals 14 residues. V lost 7 bases, J lost 3 bases, and 16 bases lay in between. The CDR3: CASNCRDNLYEQYF. The CDR3 DNA reads as TGTGCCAGCAACTGCCGGGACAACCTCTACGAGCAGTACTTC.

The rearrangement joins TRBV5-1 to TRBJ2-7; tentative D call: TRBD1 (6 bases). The CDR3 length is 14 residues. Germline CDR1 reads SGHRS; CDR2 reads YFSETQ. V was cut by 4 bases and J by 1 base, with 12 bases left in between. The CDR3 sequence is CASSPYGQSYEQYF. CDR3 bases: TGCGCCAGCAGCCCATACGGACAGTCCTACGAGCAGTACTTC.

The chain couples TRBV7-9 to TRBJ2-7, with D perhaps TRBD1 or TRBD2 (5 bases each). CDR1 SEHNR and CDR2 FQNEAQ come from the germline V gene (reference sequence). The CDR3 is made up of 17 amino acids. Deletions cut 4 bases from V and 7 bases from J, with 26 bases between. CDR3 in amino acids: CASSSSLGPLGLWEQYF. In DNA form, the CDR3 reads TGTGCCAGCAGCTCGTCATTGGGACCCCTCGGTTTGTGGGAGCAGTACTTC. Full variable domain (outside the CDR3, taken from reference TRBV7-9 and TRBJ2-7): DTGVSQNPRHKITKRGQNVTFRCDPISEHNRLYWYRQTLGQGPEFLTYFQNEAQLEKSRLLSDRFSAERPKGSFSTLEIQRTEQGDSAMYLCASSSSLGPLGLWEQYFGPGTRLTVT.

The chain combines TRBV5-6 with TRBJ1-5, with D possibly being TRBD1 (6 bases). The germline gives CDR1 SGHDT, CDR2 YYEEEE. Trimming removed 6 bases at V and 7 bases at J, with 14 bases between. The CDR3 consists of 13 residues. CDR3 nucleotide sequence: TGTGCCAGCACCTACCAGGGGATACAGCCCCAGCATTTT. This translates into CASTYQGIQPQHF.